The 2 T cell receptor beta chains presented below share a single source sample, sequenced in a study of blood T cell repertoires in COVID-19 (dated by TCRdb to the early 2020s). The protocol used for the library was the immunoSEQ multiplex PCR assay. The source is immuneACCESS, and TCRdb retained only in-frame sequences with V and J called. Part of the clones is not carried over; for the studies checked, unresolved V genes explain less than half of this, and the remainder is unexplained. The sample table contains around 100,000 clones; only one count was recorded for roughly 90% of them. Clones ranked in the top ten supply roughly 5.5% of the sample. The sequenced sample was peripheral blood. The source is a human donor in a cohort sampled during active COVID-19.

DNA for the CDR3: TGTGCCAGCTCAACCTATTTAGGGGCGCGGGGGTACGAGCAGTACTTC. Translated: CASSTYLGARGYEQYF. The chain has TRBV13 and TRBJ2-7, with 7 bases matching TRBD2. Trimming took 8 bases from V and 4 from J; bases not matched to a gene: 17. The germline V gene encodes CDR1 PRHDT and CDR2 FYEKMQ (reference sequence). The CDR3 contains 16 residues.

This chain joins TRBV11-2 and TRBJ2-3; D gene unclear. This CDR3 has 12 amino acids. V shed 1 base and J shed 3 bases, with 2 bases lying between them. Germline CDR1 reads SGHAT; CDR2 reads FQNNGV. The CDR3 region has the DNA TGTGCCAGCAGCTTAGTAACAGATACGCAGTATTTT. Its translation is CASSLVTDTQYF.